Shown below are 27 T cell receptor beta chains from a single sample sequenced in a study of blood T cell repertoires in COVID-19 (dated by TCRdb to 2018 to 2021). The receptor library was made with the immunoSEQ multiplex PCR assay. TCRdb carries this immuneACCESS record with in-frame sequences only. Its versions omit some clonotypes, under half of them owing to an unresolved V gene in the studies checked, with the rest unexplained. For this sample there are hundreds of thousands of clones; about 83% appear just once. In total, the top ten clones hold 5.5% to 7% of the sample. The sequenced material came from PBMCs or T cells enriched from blood (not recorded which). These receptors came from a woman aged 40 to 49 who had recovered from COVID-19.

The chain recombines TRBV24-1 with TRBJ1-1, with 10 bases fitting TRBD1. Germline values: CDR1 KGHDR, CDR2 SFDVKD. Unmatched junction bases numbered 2, after V lost 5 bases and J lost 0 bases. The CDR3 spans 15 residues. This chain's CDR3 is CATSGGQGMNTEAFF. The CDR3 region has the DNA TGTGCCACCAGTGGGGGACAGGGGATGAACACTGAAGCTTTCTTT.

CDR3 residues: CASSLGPSGGQETQYF. For the CDR3, the DNA is TGTGCCAGCAGCCTAGGGCCTAGCGGAGGGCAAGAGACCCAGTACTTC. The V call is TRBV11-2, the J call TRBJ2-5; 7 nucleotides line up with TRBD2. Germline V gene sequence: CDR1 SGHAT, CDR2 FQNNGV. The CDR3 covers 16 residues. V shed 5 bases, J shed 2 bases, and the junction held 11 bases outside the gene matches.

The gene calls are TRBV18 and TRBJ2-1, with 10 bases fitting TRBD2. Germline CDR1 reads KGHSH; CDR2 reads LQKENI. CDR3 length: 17 amino acids. With V trimmed by 0 bases and J by 7 bases, 9 bases remained unmatched. Here the CDR3 DNA reads TGTGCCAGCTCACCACCGAAAACTAGCGGGAATAGGAATGAGCAGTTCTTC. Its protein is CASSPPKTSGNRNEQFF.

The CDR3 DNA reads TGTGCCAGCAACGCACACCGGACAGGGGGCGGCAATCAGCCCCAGCATTTT. This sequence encodes CASNAHRTGGGNQPQHF. V and J are TRBV11-3 and TRBJ1-5, with TRBD1 identical over 11 bases. V shed 7 bases and J 2 bases; nucleotides not matched to a gene: 10. The CDR3 length is 17 residues. The germline V gene has CDR1 SGHNT and CDR2 YENEEA.

V gene TRBV11-1 combines with J gene TRBJ2-7; D remains ambiguous. Trimming removed 2 bases at V and 4 bases at J, with 9 bases between. Per germline, CDR1 SGHAT and CDR2 FQDESV (reference sequence). CDR3 size: 13 residues. The CDR3 bases are TGTGCCAGCAGCTTACTAGGCACATACGAGCAGTACTTC. Its protein product is CASSLLGTYEQYF.

This chain connects TRBV3-1 (or the pseudogene TRBV3-2) to TRBJ2-5; TRBD1 matches at 10 bases. The CDR3 runs 15 residues. CDR1 LGHDT and CDR2 YNNKEL come from the germline V gene (reference sequence). V shed 4 bases and J 4 bases; nucleotides not matched to a gene: 6. CDR3 sequence (DNA): TGTGCCAGCAGCCTCCGGGACAGGGGACGAGAGACCCAGTACTTC. As protein: CASSLRDRGRETQYF.

The chain has TRBV6-5 and TRBJ2-5, with 9 bases that match TRBD1. CDR1 MNHEY and CDR2 SVGAGI come from the germline V gene. Trimming cost V 6 bases and J 2 bases; bases outside gene matches: 7. This CDR3 has 15 residues. The CDR3 here is CASRADRGGQETQYF. CDR3 bases: TGTGCCAGCAGGGCGGACAGGGGCGGACAAGAGACCCAGTACTTC.

This clone appeared a few times. The chain links TRBV28 to TRBJ2-7; the D gene is possibly TRBD1 (5 bases). Between the trimmed V and J ends, which lost 3 bases and 4 bases, there was a span of 19 bases. The CDR3 is 16 residues long. From germline, CDR1 is MDHEN and CDR2 SYDVKM. This CDR3 is CASSFSDRAGLYEQYF. The CDR3 bases are TGTGCCAGCAGTTTTAGTGACCGGGCAGGGCTGTACGAGCAGTACTTC.

The chain joins TRBV7-3 to TRBJ2-2, with TRBD1 identical over 8 bases. The V gene's germline CDR1 is SGHTA and CDR2 FQGTGA. V shed 7 bases, J shed 7 bases, and the junction held 11 bases outside the gene matches. The CDR3 covers 15 residues. CDR3 DNA sequence: TGTGCCAGCACCAGGAGCGGACAGGGAAGCGGGGAGCTGTTTTTT. Translated, it gives CASTRSGQGSGELFF. Full variable domain (missing parts from reference TRBV7-3 and TRBJ2-2): GAGVSQTPSNKVTEKGKYVELRCDPISGHTALYWYRQSLGQGPEFLIYFQGTGAADDSGLPNDRFFAVRPEGSVSTLKIQRTERGDSAVYLCASTRSGQGSGELFFGEGSRLTVL.

The CDR3 bases are TGTGCCAGCAGTTACTCGAAACGTTCTGGGGGGGAGCAGTACTTC. Its protein is CASSYSKRSGGEQYF. This chain connects TRBV6-5 to TRBJ2-7; TRBD2 is a possible D gene (6 bases). CDR1 is MNHEY and CDR2 is SVGAGI in the germline V gene. The CDR3 contains 15 residues. V was clipped by 0 bases and J by 7 bases, with 16 bases between them.

The V and J genes are TRBV21-1 and TRBJ2-7; the table's TRBD2 call for D was not verified on the DNA. TRBV21-1 is annotated as a pseudogene. CDR3 length equals 15 residues. CDR3 nucleotide sequence: TGTGCCAGCACAGGGAGGGAGCGGGCTTATTACGAGCAGTACTTC. Translated, it gives CASTGRERAYYEQYF.

The chain recombines TRBV19 with TRBJ1-5; 7 positions agree with TRBD1. V lost 7 bases to trimming and J lost 0 bases; unmatched junction nucleotides: 9. Germline CDR1 and CDR2: LNHDA and SQIVND (reference sequence). This CDR3 is 16 amino acids long. In DNA form, the CDR3 reads TGTGCCAGTATGGACAGGACCGCTTATAGCAATCAGCCCCAGCATTTT. It codes for CASMDRTAYSNQPQHF.

This clone was seen more than once but under ten times. The chain couples TRBV19 to TRBJ2-7; perhaps TRBD2 as D (5 bases). This CDR3 contains 13 residues. Trimming shortened V by 5 bases and J by 2 bases, and 10 bases separated the two germline ends. In germline, CDR1 is LNHDA, CDR2 SQIVND (reference sequence). The DNA for the CDR3 is TGTGCCAGTAGTGAACGGGGAGCCTACGAGCAGTACTTC. Its protein is CASSERGAYEQYF.

The chain joins TRBV4-1 to TRBJ2-5; 9 bases map to TRBD1. The CDR3 contains 16 residues. Germline CDR1 MGHRA, CDR2 YSYEKL. V dropped 0 bases and J dropped 5; count of bases not matched to a gene: 7. The CDR3 coding sequence is TGCGCCAGCAGCCAAGACCCCGGGACAGGGAGGGAGACCCAGTACTTC. Its translation: CASSQDPGTGRETQYF.

The chain combines TRBV11-2 with TRBJ2-5; 7 bases line up with TRBD2. Germline loops: CDR1 SGHAT, CDR2 FQNNGV. Trimming at V came to 5 bases and at J to 4 bases, leaving 4 bases not matched to a gene. CDR3 length equals 13 residues. CDR3 bases: TGTGCCAGCAGCGGGGGGGGTTCAGAGACCCAGTACTTC. It encodes CASSGGGSETQYF. Variable domain in full (rest from reference TRBV11-2 and TRBJ2-5): EAGVAQSPRYKIIEKRQSVAFWCNPISGHATLYWYQQILGQGPKLLIQFQNNGVVDDSQLPKDRFSAERLKGVDSTLKIQPAKLEDSAVYLCASSGGGSETQYFGPGTRLLVL.

The J gene is TRBJ2-1, the V gene TRBV14; 7 bases agree with TRBD2. The CDR3 contains 13 residues. Germline loops: CDR1 SGHDN, CDR2 FVKESK. J lost 6 bases, V lost 1 base, and 0 bases had no gene match. CDR3 region: CASSQGLANEQFF. The CDR3 DNA reads as TGTGCCAGCAGCCAAGGACTAGCCAATGAGCAGTTCTTC.

The chain links TRBV19 to TRBJ2-7; TRBD2 matches 11 bases. Germline V CDR1 and CDR2: LNHDA, SQIVND (reference sequence). V shed 5 bases, J shed 1 base, and the junction held 4 bases outside the gene matches. This CDR3 is 15 amino acids long. The CDR3 bases are TGTGCCAGTAGTGACGTAGCGGGAGGGTCCTACGAGCAGTACTTC. Translated: CASSDVAGGSYEQYF.

This chain uses TRBV3-1 (or the pseudogene TRBV3-2) with TRBJ1-5, with D possibly being TRBD1 (6 bases). This CDR3 spans 17 amino acids. Germline CDR1 LGHDT, CDR2 YNNKEL (reference sequence). Trimming left V 1 base short and J 5 bases short, with 18 bases between. CDR3 amino acids: CASSQGLGQPVDQPQHF. The CDR3 DNA is TGTGCCAGCAGCCAAGGTTTGGGACAACCCGTTGATCAGCCCCAGCATTTT.

This clone was picked up a small number of times. V gene TRBV28 combines with J gene TRBJ2-3; 12 bases map to TRBD2. The length of the CDR3 is 17 residues. The germline V gene has CDR1 MDHEN and CDR2 SYDVKM. With 6 bases clipped from V and 2 bases from J, the junction kept 9 bases outside the gene matches. DNA for the CDR3: TGTGCCAGCAGAGTGGTGGGGACTAGCGGGTCCACAGATACGCAGTATTTT. Protein: CASRVVGTSGSTDTQYF.

This chain connects TRBV5-4 to TRBJ2-5, with D possibly TRBD2 on 6 matching bases. V gave up 3 bases and J gave up 2 bases, with 11 bases separating them. The CDR3 sequence is 14 residues long. Germline V gene lookup returns CDR1 SGHNT and CDR2 YYREEE (reference sequence). CDR3 in amino acids: CASSSGGYQETQYF. CDR3 bases: TGTGCCAGCAGCTCCGGAGGGTATCAAGAGACCCAGTACTTC.

The genes are TRBV10-3 and TRBJ2-1; TRBD2 matches at 11 bases. The CDR3 is 15 residues long. Germline CDR1 reads ENHRY; CDR2 reads SYGVKD. V lost 7 bases and J lost 8; bases outside the gene matches: 10. The CDR3 DNA follows: TGTGCCATCAAGATGACTAGCGGGATAGGCGATGAGCAGTTCTTC. It yields the protein CAIKMTSGIGDEQFF.

This chain links TRBV14 with TRBJ1-1, with TRBD1 matching over 8 bases. Germline CDR1 and CDR2: SGHDN and FVKESK. V lost 2 bases and J lost 10; bases outside the gene matches: 6. The CDR3 contains 13 residues. CDR3 sequence reads: CASSQLGGTGAFF. The CDR3 nucleotides are TGTGCCAGCAGCCAATTAGGGGGGACAGGAGCTTTCTTT.

This chain uses TRBV20-1 with TRBJ2-2; D not resolved. CDR1 and CDR2 (germline): DFQATT, SNEGSKA (reference sequence). The V end lost 3 bases, the J end lost 5 bases, and 10 bases lay between the germline ends. CDR3 length: 13 residues. The CDR3 spells CSASFPGTGELFF. In DNA form, the CDR3 reads TGCAGTGCTAGTTTCCCGGGTACCGGGGAGCTGTTTTTT.

The CDR3 nucleotides are TGTGCCAGCCCCCAAGGGCACGGGGAAGGCGAGCAGTACTTC. Protein: CASPQGHGEGEQYF. V usage is TRBV2 and J usage is TRBJ2-7; TRBD2 is a possible D gene (5 bases). CDR3 size: 14 residues. The germline V gene encodes CDR1 SNHLY and CDR2 FYNNEI. V lost 8 bases, J lost 6 bases, and 20 bases lay in between.

The chain combines TRBV7-8 with TRBJ1-3; no reliable D call. This CDR3 has 14 residues. The germline CDR1 and CDR2 sequences are SGHVS and FQNEAQ. The germline V and J ends were trimmed by 6 bases and 0 bases, with 9 bases remaining between them. As DNA, the CDR3 is TGTGCCAGCAGGCCCGGGGACTCTGGAAACACCATATATTTT. Translation gives CASRPGDSGNTIYF.

This chain connects TRBV29-1 to TRBJ2-3, with a weak D call TRBD2 (5 bases). CDR1 and CDR2 (germline): SQVTM, ANQGSEA. The V end was cut by 7 bases, the J end by 7 bases, with 12 bases between. This CDR3 contains 11 residues. The CDR3 loop reads CSGQDSYTQYF. CDR3 in DNA: TGCAGCGGTCAGGACTCTTATACGCAGTATTTT.

The CDR3 loop reads CASSPQQGAGPPLHF. The CDR3 coding sequence is TGTGCCAGCAGTCCACAACAGGGGGCCGGGCCACCCCTCCACTTT. This chain connects TRBV27 to TRBJ1-6; 9 bases fit TRBD1. Unmatched junction bases numbered 10, after V lost 5 bases and J lost 11 bases. This CDR3 is built from 15 residues. CDR1 is MNHEY and CDR2 is SMNVEV in the germline V gene (reference sequence).